This TCR beta chain was profiled in a study of T cell changes during pregnancy in multiple sclerosis. After removal of 4 bases from V and 3 bases from J, the junction contained 9 bases not matched to a gene. This CDR3 has 15 residues. CDR1 is SGHDN and CDR2 is FVKESK in the germline V gene. The method was immunoSEQ multiplex PCR; TCRdb's version includes in-frame clones alone and lacks a portion of them. The table includes around 33,000 clones, around 91% detected once. The TCR originated in a female donor in good health, enrolled as a control in a pregnancy study. The input for sequencing was CD4+ T cells from peripheral blood mononuclear cells, taken in the third trimester of pregnancy. The chain is built from TRBV14 and TRBJ2-7; 7 bases are a match to TRBD2. The DNA for the CDR3 is TGTGCCAGCAGCCGACTGCAGGGCGGGAGCTACGAGCAGTACTTC. Encoded protein: CASSRLQGGSYEQYF. Drawing the rest from reference TRBV14 and TRBJ2-7, the complete variable domain is EAGVTQFPSHSVIEKGQTVTLRCDPISGHDNLYWYRRVMGKEIKFLLHFVKESKQDESGMPNNRFLAERTGGTYSTLKVQPAELEDSGVYFCASSRLQGGSYEQYFGPGTRLTVT.